These 18 T cell receptor beta chains were sequenced from one sample in a study of T cells after yellow fever vaccination. TCRdb re-derived calls from the 5' RACE reads in MiXCR, one entry per CDR3 protein. The sample has hundreds of thousands of distinct CDR3 sequences; about 7.8% are singletons. The sequencing here drew on PBMCs, taken approximately 47 days after the first yellow fever vaccination. All receptors derive from a man in his late teens or twenties who received the YFV17D yellow fever vaccine.

This chain uses TRBV2 with TRBJ1-5; the D is unclear. CDR1 and CDR2 from the germline V gene are SNHLY and FYNNEI. The CDR3 loop spans 13 amino acids. V dropped 7 bases and J dropped 0 bases, with 7 bases sitting between them. The CDR3, as DNA: TGTGCCAGCATGCCAGATAGCAATCAGCCCCAGCATTTT. This translates into CASMPDSNQPQHF.

This clonotype showed up just a few times. This chain connects TRBV5-1 to TRBJ2-3; a weak D match, TRBD2 (6 bases). Germline CDR1 SGHRS, CDR2 YFSETQ. V dropped 5 bases and J dropped 3 bases, with 16 bases sitting between them. This CDR3 region has 15 residues. The DNA for the CDR3 is TGCGCCAGCAGAAGACCCGGGACTGTTACAGATACGCAGTATTTT. Translated: CASRRPGTVTDTQYF. Variable domain in full (rest from reference TRBV5-1 and TRBJ2-3): KAGVTQTPRYLIKTRGQQVTLSCSPISGHRSVSWYQQTPGQGLQFLFEYFSETQRNKGNFPGRFSGRQFSNSRSEMNVSTLELGDSALYLCASRRPGTVTDTQYFGPGTRLTVL.

The rearrangement links TRBV11-2 to TRBJ2-7, with 7 bases identical to TRBD2. V shed 6 bases, J shed 3 bases, and the junction held 8 bases outside the gene matches. The CDR3 is 14 amino acids. Germline V gene data show CDR1 as SGHAT and CDR2 as FQNNGV. The CDR3 coding sequence is TGTGCCAGCAGTCCCCCTGGGGGGGACTACGAGCAGTACTTC. This translates into CASSPPGGDYEQYF.

This chain joins TRBV12-3 or TRBV12-4 and TRBJ2-1; D unclear. V was pared by 2 bases and J by 6 bases, with 11 bases between. The CDR3 is 14 residues long. CDR3: CASSLYRNANEQFF. CDR3 nucleotide sequence: TGTGCCAGCAGTTTATACCGGAATGCCAATGAGCAGTTCTTC.

This clonotype was observed many times. The chain carries TRBV12-3 or TRBV12-4 and TRBJ2-5; 9 bases line up with TRBD2. The CDR3 is 13 amino acids. Trimming took 6 bases from V and 1 from J; bases not matched to a gene: 0. The CDR3 nucleotides read TGTGCCAGCAGACTAGCGGGCCAAGAGACCCAGTACTTC. It translates to CASRLAGQETQYF.

The chain is built from TRBV19 and TRBJ2-2, with 10 bases matching TRBD1. The germline gives CDR1 LNHDA, CDR2 SQIVND (reference sequence). This CDR3 region has 16 residues. V shed 4 bases and J 2 bases; nucleotides not matched to a gene: 4. In nucleotides, the CDR3 is TGTGCCAGTAGTACGGACAGGGGGATCAACACCGGGGAGCTGTTTTTT. Its protein product is CASSTDRGINTGELFF.

The chain is built from TRBV10-3 and TRBJ2-7, with D possibly being TRBD1 or TRBD2 (5 bases each). Per germline, CDR1 ENHRY and CDR2 SYGVKD. There are 14 residues in the CDR3. For the CDR3, the DNA is TGTGCCCTCAGTGAGTATGGGAGCAGGGCCGAGCAGTACGTC. Its translation: CALSEYGSRAEQYV.

The chain uses TRBV9 and TRBJ1-2, with 7 nucleotides matching TRBD1. Trimming took 3 bases from V and 1 from J; bases not matched to a gene: 0. The CDR3 runs 13 residues. CDR1 and CDR2 (germline): SGDLS, YYNGEE. This CDR3 is CASSGDSNYGYTF. CDR3 in DNA: TGTGCCAGCAGCGGGGACAGTAACTATGGCTACACCTTC.

The chain recombines TRBV5-5 with TRBJ1-6; D is perhaps TRBD1 (6 bases). V was shortened by 3 bases and J by 3 bases, with 16 bases between the two germline ends. The CDR3 loop spans 17 amino acids. Germline lookup yields CDR1 SGHKS and CDR2 YYEKEE (reference sequence). The CDR3 protein is CASSSPAGVNYNSPLHF. The CDR3 region has the DNA TGTGCCAGCAGCTCCCCGGCAGGGGTCAACTATAATTCACCCCTCCACTTT.

This clonotype came up a few times. V is TRBV19 and J is TRBJ1-4; no clear D. Germline CDR1 reads LNHDA; CDR2 reads SQIVND (reference sequence). V lost 5 bases to trimming and J lost 7 bases, with 11 bases between them. This CDR3 is built from 13 residues. For the CDR3, the DNA is TGTGCCAGTAGTTTCTCGTCGGTTGAAAAACTGTTTTTT. The encoded protein is CASSFSSVEKLFF.

This chain connects TRBV6-5 to TRBJ1-3; 10 bases map to TRBD1. The trim removed 2 bases at V and 11 bases at J, leaving 3 bases unmatched. CDR1 is MNHEY, CDR2 SVGAGI, per germline. The CDR3 spans 13 residues. DNA for the CDR3: TGTGCCAGCAGTTACGGGACAGGGGACGCCATATATTTT. As protein: CASSYGTGDAIYF.

This clonotype was seen repeatedly, ten times or more. V and J are TRBV6-2 or TRBV6-3 and TRBJ2-7, with D uncertain. The CDR3 length is 13 residues. V dropped 5 bases and J dropped 9 bases, with 17 bases sitting between them. The germline V gene has CDR1 MNHEY and CDR2 SVGEGT. CDR3 DNA sequence: TGTGCCAGCAGTCCCCCCCCGTTTGGCGCGCAGTACTTC. Translation: CASSPPPFGAQYF.

This rearrangement joins TRBV12-3 or TRBV12-4 to TRBJ2-7; no clear D. V was cut by 3 bases and J by 4 bases, with 7 bases left in between. CDR3 length: 12 residues. The CDR3 DNA follows: TGTGCCAGCAGTTTGCTAGGGTACGAGCAGTACGTC. Translated: CASSLLGYEQYV.

A few counts support this clonotype. The gene calls are TRBV6-1 and TRBJ2-1, with D possibly matching TRBD1 (6 bases). The CDR3 contains 15 residues. CDR1 and CDR2 (germline): MNHNS, SASEGT. V lost 5 bases and J lost 6, with 17 bases in between. CDR3 DNA sequence: TGTGCCAGCAGTAAAATCCAGGGGTTCCCCAATGAGCAGTTCTTC. Its protein product is CASSKIQGFPNEQFF.

This clonotype was seen more than once but under ten times. V gene TRBV19 combines with J gene TRBJ1-4; D call uncertain. Trimming removed 7 bases from V and 8 bases from J, with 20 bases in between. This CDR3 contains 15 residues. Germline lookup yields CDR1 LNHDA and CDR2 SQIVND (reference sequence). For the CDR3, the DNA is TGTGCCAGTACCCGTGGTCGGTCAGTGGGGGAAAAACTGTTTTTT. Translating it yields CASTRGRSVGEKLFF.

This chain connects TRBV19 to TRBJ2-2; unclear D gene. Trimming removed 0 bases at V and 6 bases at J, with 11 bases between. The CDR3 has 15 amino acids. Germline CDR1 reads LNHDA; CDR2 reads SQIVND (reference sequence). DNA of the CDR3: TGTGCCAGTAGTATAGAAGGGCCGCTTCCCGGGGAGCTGTTTTTT. It yields the protein CASSIEGPLPGELFF.

The chain recombines TRBV7-9 with TRBJ2-2; 10 nucleotides align to TRBD1. The germline CDR1 and CDR2 sequences are SEHNR and FQNEAQ (reference sequence). The CDR3 has 16 residues. V trimming: 5 bases; J trimming: 7 bases; junction bases outside the gene matches: 10. CDR3 coding DNA: TGTGCCAGCAGCCGACCCCGGGACAGGGGCGACGGGGAGCTGTTTTTT. Protein: CASSRPRDRGDGELFF.

This clonotype was counted between two and nine times. The rearrangement joins TRBV5-1 to TRBJ2-1; TRBD2 matches 12 bases. The CDR3 totals 16 residues. Germline CDR1 and CDR2: SGHRS and YFSETQ. Trimming removed 1 base from V and 7 bases from J; junction bases left unmatched: 6. The CDR3 DNA reads as TGCGCCAGCAGCTTGCCTAGCGGGGGGGCGGGTAATGAGCAGTTCTTC. It translates to CASSLPSGGAGNEQFF.